Following are 14 T cell receptor beta chains from one sample sequenced in a study of T cell changes during pregnancy in multiple sclerosis. Sequencing was performed with immunoSEQ multiplex PCR; in TCRdb, only in-frame clones are kept and a portion is missing. The sample includes around 34,000 clones, over 75% seen only once; the top ten take about 10%. The specimen comprised CD8+ T cells from peripheral blood mononuclear cells, sampled before pregnancy. Every receptor here comes from a female donor with multiple sclerosis, enrolled in a pregnancy study.

The chain employs TRBV6-5 and TRBJ1-3; TRBD1 is a possible D gene (5 bases). Trimming removed 4 bases from V and 4 bases from J, with 17 bases in between. Germline CDR1 reads MNHEY; CDR2 reads SVGAGI. This CDR3 is 16 amino acids long. The CDR3 reads CASSWWDRGVGNTIYF. The CDR3 DNA is TGTGCCAGCAGTTGGTGGGATCGGGGGGTAGGAAACACCATATATTTT.

The V gene is TRBV6-5, the J gene TRBJ1-5; D might be TRBD1 (6 bases). Trimming took off 5 bases at V and 5 bases at J, with 16 bases between the two ends. Per the germline V gene, CDR1 is MNHEY and CDR2 is SVGAGI. The CDR3 has 15 residues. DNA of the CDR3: TGTGCCAGCAGTCCTATGTACCACAGGGATCAGCCCCAGCATTTT. It translates to CASSPMYHRDQPQHF.

The gene calls are TRBV7-6 and TRBJ2-6, with 11 bases that match TRBD1. Trimming took 6 bases from V and 2 from J; bases not matched to a gene: 6. CDR3 size: 17 residues. Germline assignment: CDR1 SGHVS and CDR2 FNYEAQ. The CDR3 DNA follows: TGTGCCAGCAGTCCAGGGACAGGGGGAGCTGGGGCCAACGTCCTGACTTTC. The encoded protein is CASSPGTGGAGANVLTF.

The chain recombines TRBV28 with TRBJ1-1; D gene uncertain. Trimming took 2 bases from V and 6 from J, leaving 10 bases between them. Germline-derived CDR1 and CDR2 are MDHEN and SYDVKM. The CDR3 extends over 13 amino acids. The CDR3 loop reads CASSLTGVAEAFF. CDR3 nucleotide sequence: TGTGCCAGCAGTTTAACGGGAGTAGCTGAAGCTTTCTTT.

As concerns this clone: One end of the junction varies from germline; a read error may be responsible. The J gene is TRBJ2-6, the V gene TRBV7-9; D remains ambiguous. The CDR3 is 16 residues long. Germline V CDR1 and CDR2: SEHNR, FQNEAQ (reference sequence). CDR3 amino acids: CASSPGRASEANVLTF. CDR3 bases: TGTGCCAGCAGCCCCGGCAGAGCGTCTGAGGCCAACGTCCTGACTTTC.

The chain couples TRBV9 to TRBJ2-7, with a tentative D call TRBD2 (5 bases). V was clipped by 3 bases and J by 3 bases, with 16 bases between them. CDR1 is SGDLS, CDR2 YYNGEE, per germline. This CDR3 comprises 15 residues. Here the CDR3 reads CASSGGLLDNYEQYF. CDR3 DNA sequence: TGTGCCAGCAGCGGTGGACTCTTAGATAACTACGAGCAGTACTTC.

The chain carries TRBV30 and TRBJ1-1; TRBD1 matches at 7 bases. The CDR3 runs to 11 residues. Germline lookup yields CDR1 GTSNPN and CDR2 SVGIG (reference sequence). Losses at the gene ends were 3 bases for V and 13 bases for J; bases not matched to a gene: 8. The CDR3 DNA reads as TGTGCCTGGAGCAAGGGGGCAGCCGATTTCTTT. Protein sequence: CAWSKGAADFF.

V gene TRBV7-6 combines with J gene TRBJ1-1; 8 nucleotides align to TRBD1. This CDR3 has 15 amino acids. The V gene end was trimmed by 5 bases and the J gene end by 1 base; junction bases not matched to a gene: 6. CDR1 and CDR2 (germline): SGHVS, FNYEAQ. The CDR3 region is CASSPPGGQNTEAFF. CDR3 sequence (DNA): TGTGCCAGCAGCCCTCCAGGGGGCCAGAACACTGAAGCTTTCTTT.

The J gene is TRBJ1-1, the V gene TRBV6-1; perhaps TRBD1 as D (6 bases). This CDR3 is built from 16 residues. The ends were cut back, 3 bases at V and 0 bases at J, with 14 bases in the middle. Germline V gene lookup returns CDR1 MNHNS and CDR2 SASEGT. CDR3 residues: CASSETGPPMNTEAFF. The DNA for the CDR3 is TGTGCCAGCAGTGAGACAGGCCCCCCCATGAACACTGAAGCTTTCTTT.

The chain has TRBV7-9 and TRBJ1-5; D gene uncertain. Per germline, CDR1 SEHNR and CDR2 FQNEAQ (reference sequence). This CDR3 has 16 residues. V lost 6 bases and J lost 2, with 17 bases in between. CDR3 loop: CASSPPNPPGNQPQHF. The CDR3 DNA reads TGTGCCAGCAGTCCCCCTAATCCACCCGGCAATCAGCCCCAGCATTTT.

The chain combines TRBV18 with TRBJ2-1, with 7 bases fitting TRBD2. Germline CDR1 is KGHSH and CDR2 is LQKENI. This CDR3 contains 14 residues. Trimming at V came to 8 bases and at J to 3 bases, leaving 7 bases not matched to a gene. CDR3 in DNA: TGTGCCAGCGCAAGGCCTAGCGGCTACAATGAGCAGTTCTTC. This gives the protein CASARPSGYNEQFF. Together with reference TRBV18 and TRBJ2-1, the CDR3 gives the full variable domain: NAGVMQNPRHLVRRRGQEARLRCSPMKGHSHVYWYRQLPEEGLKFMVYLQKENIIDESGMPKERFSAEFPKEGPSILRIQQVVRGDSAAYFCASARPSGYNEQFFGPGTRLTVL.

This chain links TRBV29-1 with TRBJ1-3, with a possible D match to TRBD1 (5 bases). Germline V lookup: CDR1 SQVTM, CDR2 ANQGSEA. V gave up 4 bases and J gave up 7 bases, with 8 bases separating them. This CDR3 is 11 amino acids long. Here the CDR3 reads CSVVGGNTIYF. CDR3 nucleotides: TGCAGCGTTGTGGGGGGGAACACCATATATTTT.

The chain employs TRBV4-3 and TRBJ1-2; 10 nucleotides match TRBD1. This CDR3 is built from 13 residues. In germline, CDR1 is LGHNA, CDR2 YSLEER. The junction had 1 base not matched to a gene; V was cut back by 3 bases and J by 6 bases. CDR3 loop: CASSQGTGDGYTF. The CDR3 DNA sequence: TGCGCCAGCAGCCAGGGGACAGGGGATGGCTACACCTTC.

This rearrangement joins TRBV27 to TRBJ2-7, with 8 bases identical to TRBD2. V dropped 5 bases and J dropped 2; count of bases not matched to a gene: 11. The length of the CDR3 is 16 residues. Germline assignment: CDR1 MNHEY and CDR2 SMNVEV (reference sequence). The CDR3 reads CASSPTTTSGAYEQYF. The CDR3 DNA is TGTGCCAGCAGTCCGACAACAACTAGCGGAGCCTACGAGCAGTACTTC.